This T cell receptor beta chain was sequenced during a study of cytomegalovirus exposure and HLA in healthy donors (dated by TCRdb to 2016 to 2017). For the study in its entirety: An earlier analysis of several hundred of the donors reported about 300 Gb of sequence data and roughly 120 million unique TCR beta sequences obtained from roughly 180 million T cells. HLA typing included class I and class II loci at four-digit resolution. Across roughly 420 genotyped donors of the cohort, an average of approximately 240,000 unique TCR beta nucleotide sequences per donor were sequenced, and approximately 17% of those sequences were non-productive. Every repertoire in the discovery cohort had been generated on one and the same sequencing platform. High-throughput TCR immunosequencing, statistical association of individual TCRs with disease status, and machine learning were combined to predict cytomegalovirus infection status. The study used immunosequencing to profile the T cell repertoires of 666 subjects and linked those repertoires to cytomegalovirus serostatus. A separate validation cohort of roughly 120 different subjects was used in addition to the approximately 700-subject first cohort. Donor age, sex, ethnicity and CMV serostatus were compiled alongside the repertoire data. A later genetic analysis took genome-wide SNP genotypes for about 55% of the roughly 670 donors and used that subset as a discovery cohort. Four or five DR-DQ haplotypes were handled as single units for association and clustering because linkage in the cohort was strong. To study patterns of TCR occurrence, a later analysis re-analyzed previously published TCR beta repertoires from just over 650 donors and added high-resolution HLA genotyping. Rather than using new phenotypic data, the later analysis identified candidate immune exposures from TCR beta sequences and from how often those sequences occurred across donors. An early release that covered about 600 HLA-typed donors contained around 330 gigabases of sequencing data and around 85 million unique TCR sequences. Typing coverage differed by locus: A, B, C, DRB1 and DQB1 were typed in about 629-640 donors, DQA1 in around 500, DPA1 in 600 to 610, and DPB1 in roughly 450. In an earlier analysis of roughly 600 of the donors, high-throughput TCR beta sequencing was used to judge whether each TCR beta V gene segment behaved as functional or pseudogenic. Of the roughly 400 genotyped donors, approximately 83% fell in the genetic ancestry cluster associated with self-reported Caucasian donors. The aim of the study was to test whether cataloging public T cell receptors could identify signatures of past pathogen exposure.

Broad study findings and their caveats: Compared with equally common non-associated chains, HLA-associated TCR beta chains in a later analysis were more clonally expanded and had lower generation probabilities. A later genetic analysis reported fewer N-insertions in productive TCRs among donors in an Asian-associated ancestry cluster than the roughly 620-donor mean. Assigning TCR associations to individual alleles was difficult when HLA alleles, especially DR and DQ, strongly co-occurred. Linkage disequilibrium might explain the correlated functional status among segregating V segments, but an unknown experimental factor could not be excluded. In an earlier analysis of more than 500 of the donors, most TCR beta V segments appeared in productive rearrangements about 90% or about 30% of the time, broadly matching IMGT annotations. It was suggested by the authors that the approach could potentially be generalized to other disease states and immunological phenotypes. Because the 87-base-pair reads could not distinguish some IMGT-functional V segments, including TRBV6-2 and TRBV6-3, those segments were excluded. Cytomegalovirus status was reported to be diagnosed by the classifier with high specificity and sensitivity in both the original and validation cohorts. According to a later analysis, most CMV-associated TCR beta chains appeared to be HLA-restricted, and the HLA associations seemed to be driven largely by CMV exposure. In the study, some 180 TCR beta chains were listed as associated with cytomegalovirus. The cohort was sequenced for TCR beta chains only, and without alpha or paired-chain data the features that could be detected were limited. According to a later analysis, TCR association rates differed among HLA loci, with DRB1 alleles showing the most associated TCRs and HLA-C alleles showing the fewest. The earlier analysis of some 560 of the donors excluded seventeen rarely observed V segments, including chromosome 9 orphons, because counts were too low. HLA typing was unavailable for some donors at each locus, so association tests used only the typed subset. A cluster of highly shared sequence variants was judged likely to be a technical artifact of the sequencing pipeline. Immune exposure information for the cohort was limited to CMV serostatus. Most TCR sequences were observed very rarely across donors, whereas some public TCRs were present in many individuals. At a false discovery rate of 0.05, a later analysis linked 15,000 to 20,000 TCR beta sequences to specific HLA alleles. In vitro tests confirmed that a few of the cytomegalovirus-associated TCR beta chains recognize cytomegalovirus antigens. V-gene and J-gene trimming of TCR beta chains was associated with a missense DCLRE1C variant in a later genetic analysis, and the association was replicated in an independent cohort. Sequencing depth was assumed to be roughly uniform across donors in the presence/absence analyses, though that assumption may not hold. According to a later analysis, parvovirus B19, influenza, CMV and Epstein-Barr virus appeared linked to several top co-occurrence clusters. A further reported finding was that TCR beta sequences accurately predicted the HLA-A and HLA-B alleles for most subjects in the first cohort.

In total, roughly 670 healthy bone marrow donors made up the cohort. Cohort members were all nominally healthy when sampled, although unrecorded immune exposures were likely present. The donor tested CMV seronegative and was one of the 352 seronegative cohort members. A peripheral blood sample was provided by each donor, and peripheral blood mononuclear cells were used for TCR beta sequencing. The Qiagen DNeasy Blood Extraction Kit was used to extract genomic DNA from the blood cell samples. For CDR1 and CDR2, the germline V gene lists KGHSH and LQKENI. The CDR3, from cysteine to phenylalanine, totals 18 residues. Only the CDR3 region is kept as DNA, spanning 54 bases read in frame from base 1. Germline trimming amounts to 5 bases on V and 6 bases on J, with 15 as the count of junction bases outside the gene matches. Preparation of the library involved the immunoSEQ multiplex PCR assay. The multiplex PCR relied on a mix of 60 forward primers for TCR Vbeta segments and 13 reverse primers for TCR Jbeta segments. Amplification of the CDR3 region of rearranged TCR beta genes was performed with a multiplex PCR assay on genomic DNA. The amplified TCR beta libraries were sequenced on the Illumina HiSeq System as 87-base-pair reads. The authors' analysis ran thus. A later analysis tallied around 82 million unique TCR beta chains across the 660 or so repertoires, and around 9.9 million of those chains were shared by two or more donors. A nearest-neighbor algorithm error-corrected the raw reads and collapsed the reads into unique sequences, merging closely related sequences to remove PCR and sequencing errors. To assign V, D and J gene segments, CDR3 sequences were aligned to IMGT reference sequences. For a sequence to be retained, at least a six-nucleotide match to both a V gene segment and a J gene segment was required. A rearrangement was called productive if the CDR3 had no stop codons and remained in frame with V and J, and every other rearrangement was called non-productive. CDR3 was defined according to IMGT convention as the region running from the second conserved V-encoded cysteine to the conserved J-encoded phenylalanine. In an earlier analysis of roughly 610 of the donors, sequences lacking an unambiguous match to a single V gene segment were excluded. In an earlier analysis of 587 of the donors, a V segment was called functional when productive rearrangements were above 56.7%, and segregating when the standard deviation between donors exceeded 5%. A statistical classification framework was built to diagnose cytomegalovirus status from the catalog of TCR beta chain sequences. In a later analysis, V and J genes were assigned by comparing TCR nucleotide sequences against IMGT/GENE-DB human TR gene sequences. In a later analysis, CDR3 sequences and most-parsimonious VDJ recombination scenarios were assigned using the TCRdist pipeline. In a later analysis, each TCR beta chain was defined by its CDR3 amino acid sequence together with its V-gene family, and reads lacking a unique V-gene family were excluded. In a later analysis, 450 to 600 highly shared, low-generation-probability nucleotide sequences were removed to address suspected cross-contamination and a sequencing artifact. In a later analysis, a clonal expansion index for each public chain was calculated from normalized within-repertoire ranks of inferred template counts. In a later analysis, generation probabilities were computed with a VDJ recombination model fitted to out-of-frame rearrangements, and the resulting probabilities were checked against IGoR. A later analysis scored TCR-TCR, TCR-HLA and TCR-CMV co-occurrence with hypergeometric tests, applying a repertoire-size bias correction to TCR pairs. A later analysis estimated false discovery rates by permuting HLA or CMV assignments 20 times. In a later analysis, co-occurring TCRs were grouped using DBSCAN, with TCRdist sequence similarity added in when clustering inside HLA-allele-positive subsets. Repertoires with fewer than 30,000 or more than 120,000 public chains were left out of co-occurrence clustering, as were about five repertoires with anomalous nucleotide sharing. TCRdb mirrors the immuneACCESS table, restricted to in-frame sequences. Some clones are absent from its copies; in checked studies, under half trace to an unresolved V gene, and the reason for the others is unknown. The V and J calls and clone size are taken from that table; D and trimming were inferred from the DNA. In this sample the table shows roughly 200,000 clones, 70% to 90% of which occur a single time. The ten largest clones represent approximately 2.2% of the sample.

As concerns this clone: No cognate antigen has been identified for it. One base away there is no much larger clone; base qualities are not given.

The sequencing input was PBMCs. This chain joins TRBV18 to TRBJ2-7; the junction holds 14 bases that match TRBD2. This TCR was sampled from a woman between 45 and 60 years old in good health and CMV-seronegative. The DNA sequence is TGTGCCAGCTCATCCCCGACTAGCGGGAGGGCCAGGGGGGGCGAGCAGTACTTC. Translated, this gives CASSSPTSGRARGGEQYF. The full variable domain, completed from the reference TRBV18 and TRBJ2-7 proteins outside the CDR3, reads NAGVMQNPRHLVRRRGQEARLRCSPMKGHSHVYWYRQLPEEGLKFMVYLQKENIIDESGMPKERFSAEFPKEGPSILRIQQVVRGDSAAYFCASSSPTSGRARGGEQYFGPGTRLTVT.